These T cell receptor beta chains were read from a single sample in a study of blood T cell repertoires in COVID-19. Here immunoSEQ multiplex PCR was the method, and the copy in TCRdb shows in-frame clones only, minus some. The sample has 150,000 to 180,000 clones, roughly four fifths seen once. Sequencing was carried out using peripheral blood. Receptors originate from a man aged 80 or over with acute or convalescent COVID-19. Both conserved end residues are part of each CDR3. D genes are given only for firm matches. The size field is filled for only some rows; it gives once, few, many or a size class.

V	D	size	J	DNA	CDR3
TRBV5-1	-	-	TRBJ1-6	TGCGCCAGCAGCCCCGGGGATAGCCATTCACCCCTCCACTTT	CASSPGDSHSPLHF
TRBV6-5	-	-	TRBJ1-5	TGTGCCAGCAGTAAGACGGGACACCAGCCCCAGCATTTT	CASSKTGHQPQHF
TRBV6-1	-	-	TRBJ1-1	TGTGCCAGCAGAGAAGGGGGGGACACTGAAGCTTTCTTT	CASREGGDTEAFF
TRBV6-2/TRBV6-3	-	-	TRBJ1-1	TGTGCCAGCAGTTACGGGCAGCTGAACACTGAAGCTTTCTTT	CASSYGQLNTEAFF
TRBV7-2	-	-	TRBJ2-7	TGTGCCAGCAGCTTAGGAGGGCAGGGGGGCCCCTACGAGCAGTACTTC	CASSLGGQGGPYEQYF
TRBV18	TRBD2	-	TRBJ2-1	TGTGCCAGCTCACCCCCAAGCGGGGGGGCCTTTAATAATGAGCAGTTCTTC	CASSPPSGGAFNNEQFF
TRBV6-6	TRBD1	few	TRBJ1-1	TGTGCCAGCACCCAGGGGGATGTGAACACTGAAGCTTTCTTT	CASTQGDVNTEAFF
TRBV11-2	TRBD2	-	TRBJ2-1	TGTGCCAGCAGCTTTAGGCTAGCGGGACCCAATGAGCAGTTCTTC	CASSFRLAGPNEQFF
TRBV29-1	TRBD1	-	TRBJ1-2	TGCAGCGTTGAAGGCCAGGGGGAAGTCTATGGCTACACCTTC	CSVEGQGEVYGYTF
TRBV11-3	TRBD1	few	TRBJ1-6	TGTGCCAGCAGCTCAGGGGGTCACGGAACACCCCTCCACTTT	CASSSGGHGTPLHF
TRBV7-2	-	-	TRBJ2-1	TGTGCCAGCAGCTTAGAAACAGGCTCCCTCTACAATGAGCAGTTCTTC	CASSLETGSLYNEQFF
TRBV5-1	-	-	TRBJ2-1	TGCGCCAGCAGCCCCGGGACAAGACACAATGAGCAGTTCTTC	CASSPGTRHNEQFF
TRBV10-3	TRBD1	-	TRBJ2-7	TGTGCCATCAGTTCTACTAGACAGGGGGGTATGTACGAGCAGTACTTC	CAISSTRQGGMYEQYF
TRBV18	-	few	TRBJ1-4	TGTGCCAGCTCACCAAATGGCGGCAGGGGTATTGAAAAACTGTTTTTT	CASSPNGGRGIEKLFF
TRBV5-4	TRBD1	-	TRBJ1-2	TGTGCCAGCAGCCCAGGACAGGGTCGCTATGGCTACACCTTC	CASSPGQGRYGYTF
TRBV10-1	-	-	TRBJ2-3	TGCGCCAGCAGTGAAGTTGGGGCCACAGATACGCAGTATTTT	CASSEVGATDTQYF
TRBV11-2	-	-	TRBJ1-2	TGTGCCAGCAGCTTCCCCGGGTATGGCTACACCTTC	CASSFPGYGYTF
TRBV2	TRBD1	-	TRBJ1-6	TGTGCCAGCACCTCCAGGACAGGGGGTTATTCACCCCTCCACTTT	CASTSRTGGYSPLHF
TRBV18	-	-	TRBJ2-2	TGTGCCAGCTCACCCCTCGTTGGAGGGGGGGGCCTGTCGGAGCTGTTTTTT	CASSPLVGGGGLSELFF
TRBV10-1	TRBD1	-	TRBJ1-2	TGCGCCAGCAGTGCAAGACAGGGAAATGGCTACACCTTC	CASSARQGNGYTF
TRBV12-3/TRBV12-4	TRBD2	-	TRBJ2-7	TGTGCCAGCAGGGGGAGGGGTGAGCAGTACTTC	CASRGRGEQYF
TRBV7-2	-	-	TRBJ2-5	TGTGCCAGCAGCTTAGCGCGCGAGACCCAGTACTTC	CASSLARETQYF
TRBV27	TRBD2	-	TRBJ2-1	TGTGCCAGCAGTTTTCGGGGGGGTTCCTACAATGAGCAGTTCTTC	CASSFRGGSYNEQFF
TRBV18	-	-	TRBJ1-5	TGTGCCAGCTCACCATTGCACAGGCCCATCGATCAGCCCCAGCATTTT	CASSPLHRPIDQPQHF
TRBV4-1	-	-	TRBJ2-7	TGCGCCAGCAGCCAAGAACCGGCAGGGGCGGGTGAGCAGTACTTC	CASSQEPAGAGEQYF
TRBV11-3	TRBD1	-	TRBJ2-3	TGTGCCAGCAGCTCACCGGACAGGCAAGATACGCAGTATTTT	CASSSPDRQDTQYF
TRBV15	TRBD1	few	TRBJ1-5	TGTGCCACCAGCCGACAGGGTGCGTACGATCAGCCCCAGCATTTT	CATSRQGAYDQPQHF
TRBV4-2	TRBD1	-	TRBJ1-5	TGTGCCAGCAGCCAAGACGGGACAGGGGGGGGTCAGCCCCAGCATTTT	CASSQDGTGGGQPQHF
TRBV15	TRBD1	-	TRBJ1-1	TGTGCCACCAGCAGAGATAGAGCAGGGGGCCCTCCTGAAGCTTTCTTT	CATSRDRAGGPPEAFF
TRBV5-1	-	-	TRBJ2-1	TGCGCCAGCAGCTTGGCCGGAGGGACTGAGCAGTTCTTC	CASSLAGGTEQFF
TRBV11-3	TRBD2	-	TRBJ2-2	TGTGCCAGCAGCCACGGGGGAGGGTACTCCGGGGAGCTGTTTTTT	CASSHGGGYSGELFF
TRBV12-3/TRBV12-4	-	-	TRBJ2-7	TGTGCCAGCAGCCAGGTAAACGGAGAGCAGTACTTC	CASSQVNGEQYF
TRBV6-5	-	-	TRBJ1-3	TGTGCCAGCAGTTACGGGAGCGCGGAAGGAAACACCATATATTTT	CASSYGSAEGNTIYF
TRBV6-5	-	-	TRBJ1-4	TGTGCCAGCAGTGACTCGGGGGGTAATGAAAAACTGTTTTTT	CASSDSGGNEKLFF
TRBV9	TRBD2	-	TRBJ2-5	TGTGCCAGCAGCGTAGGGGCGACTAGCGGGGTGGAGACCCAGTACTTC	CASSVGATSGVETQYF
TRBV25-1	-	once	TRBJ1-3	TGTGCCAGCTCAACAGAGAGAAACACCATATATTTT	CASSTERNTIYF
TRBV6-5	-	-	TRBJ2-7	TGTGCCAGCAGGGGGGGTGGATACGAGCAGTACTTC	CASRGGGYEQYF
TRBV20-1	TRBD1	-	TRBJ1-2	TGCAGTGCTAGTCTCCGGGACAGTCACTATGGCTACACCTTC	CSASLRDSHYGYTF
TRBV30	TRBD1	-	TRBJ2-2	TGTGCCTGGAGTGTTACAGGGGGACCCGGGGAGCTGTTTTTT	CAWSVTGGPGELFF
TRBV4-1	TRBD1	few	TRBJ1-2	TGCGCCAGCAGCCAGGCCGGGACAGGGCTCACCTATGGCTACACCTTC	CASSQAGTGLTYGYTF
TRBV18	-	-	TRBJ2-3	TGTGCCAGCTCGCCTAGCGAATCTAGCACAGATACGCAGTATTTT	CASSPSESSTDTQYF